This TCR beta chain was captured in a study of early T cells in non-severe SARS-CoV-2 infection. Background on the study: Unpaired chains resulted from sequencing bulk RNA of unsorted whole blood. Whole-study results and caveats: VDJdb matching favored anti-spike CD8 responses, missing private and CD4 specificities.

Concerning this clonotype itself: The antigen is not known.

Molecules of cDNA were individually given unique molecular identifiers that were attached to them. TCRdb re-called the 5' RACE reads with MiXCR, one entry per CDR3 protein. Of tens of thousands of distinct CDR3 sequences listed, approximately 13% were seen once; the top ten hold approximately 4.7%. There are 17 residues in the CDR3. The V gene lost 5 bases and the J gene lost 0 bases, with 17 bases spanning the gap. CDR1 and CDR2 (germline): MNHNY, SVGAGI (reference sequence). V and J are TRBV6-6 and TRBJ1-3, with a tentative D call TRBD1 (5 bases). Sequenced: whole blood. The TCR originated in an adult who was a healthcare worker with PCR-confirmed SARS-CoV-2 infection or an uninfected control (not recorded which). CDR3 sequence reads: CASSQFTLGGSGNTIYF. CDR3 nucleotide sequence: TGTGCCAGCAGTCAATTTACGTTGGGGGGCTCTGGAAACACCATATATTTT.